Each of the 20 T cell receptor beta chains below was sequenced from the same sample in a study of OX40 agonist ivuxolimab in advanced cancers. Here immunoSEQ multiplex PCR was the method, and the copy in TCRdb shows in-frame clones only, minus some. The sample lists under 80,000 clones; about 93% were seen once. This specimen consisted of CD4+ or CD8+ T cells sorted from blood, obtained in a trial of the OX40 agonist ivuxolimab. Receptors originate from an adult with an advanced solid tumor such as melanoma, head and neck, liver or kidney cancer.

This sequence joins TRBV14 and TRBJ2-3, with D perhaps matching TRBD2 (6 bases). V was cut by 1 base and J by 8 bases, with 13 bases left in between. Germline V gives CDR1 SGHDN, CDR2 FVKESK. There are 14 residues in the CDR3. The CDR3 coding sequence is TGTGCCAGCAGCCAAGTAGGGTTAGCGGCTACGCAGTATTTT. It yields the protein CASSQVGLAATQYF.

The chain is built from TRBV4-1 and TRBJ2-3, with 8 positions matching TRBD1. CDR3 length equals 22 residues. CDR1 and CDR2 from the germline V gene are MGHRA and YSYEKL. V shed 3 bases, J shed 1 base, and the junction held 24 bases outside the gene matches. This chain's CDR3 is CASSHPREGEGTGHRRTDTQYF. The CDR3 coding sequence is TGCGCCAGCAGCCACCCAAGGGAAGGGGAAGGGACAGGACATAGACGCACAGATACGCAGTATTTT.

The rearrangement links TRBV4-1 to TRBJ2-5, with D possibly called TRBD1 or TRBD2 (5 bases each). Trimming took 0 bases from V and 7 from J, leaving 27 bases between them. The CDR3 runs to 19 residues. The germline gives CDR1 MGHRA, CDR2 YSYEKL. CDR3 nucleotide sequence: TGCGCCAGCAGCCAAGAGCCTAGAGGGATCTTGGGGGAGCTGGTGACCCAGTACTTC. This codes for CASSQEPRGILGELVTQYF.

The J gene is TRBJ2-1, the V gene TRBV2; 7 positions match TRBD2. The germline CDR1 and CDR2 sequences are SNHLY and FYNNEI. This CDR3 region has 13 residues. V was pared by 8 bases and J by 1 base, with 2 bases of the junction left unmatched. The CDR3 loop is CASGLVSYNEQFF. DNA of the CDR3: TGTGCCAGCGGACTAGTATCCTACAATGAGCAGTTCTTC.

The gene calls are TRBV10-2 and TRBJ1-1; D possibly corresponds to TRBD1 (5 bases). Between the trimmed V and J ends, which lost 3 bases and 3 bases, there was a span of 14 bases. This CDR3 spans 15 amino acids. In germline, CDR1 is WSHSY, CDR2 SAAADI. The CDR3 protein is CASSDQGRQYTEAFF. Here the CDR3 DNA reads TGCGCCAGCAGTGACCAGGGAAGACAGTACACTGAAGCTTTCTTT.

The V and J genes are TRBV5-6 and TRBJ1-4, with D uncertain. This CDR3 is built from 14 residues. Trimming pared 1 base from V and 6 bases from J, leaving 10 bases between. Germline CDR1 is SGHDT and CDR2 is YYEEEE. For the CDR3, the DNA is TGTGCCAGCAGCTTGTTGTTTGAGGATGAAAAACTGTTTTTT. Residues: CASSLLFEDEKLFF.

The chain combines TRBV9 with TRBJ2-7, with 8 bases lining up with TRBD1. The CDR3 sequence is 14 residues long. Germline V gene lookup returns CDR1 SGDLS and CDR2 YYNGEE. V lost 0 bases, J lost 3 bases, and 2 bases stayed unmatched. The CDR3 DNA reads as TGTGCCAGCAGCGTAGGACAGGGGAACTACGAGCAGTACTTC. Protein: CASSVGQGNYEQYF. Full variable domain (missing parts from reference TRBV9 and TRBJ2-7): DSGVTQTPKHLITATGQRVTLRCSPRSGDLSVYWYQQSLDQGLQFLIQYYNGEERAKGNILERFSAQQFPDLHSELNLSSLELGDSALYFCASSVGQGNYEQYFGPGTRLTVT.

The chain links TRBV10-2 to TRBJ2-6, with D hard to call. The V gene's germline CDR1 is WSHSY and CDR2 SAAADI. The CDR3 has 14 amino acids. The V gene lost 3 bases and the J gene lost 1 base, with 4 bases spanning the gap. The CDR3 reads CASSDASGANVLTF. The CDR3 nucleotides are TGCGCCAGCAGTGACGCGTCTGGGGCCAACGTCCTGACTTTC.

The chain is built from TRBV29-1 and TRBJ2-4; the match to TRBD2 covers 10 bases. The junction had 9 bases not matched to a gene; V was cut back by 7 bases and J by 0 bases. The CDR3 length is 16 residues. Germline values: CDR1 SQVTM, CDR2 ANQGSEA. CDR3 DNA: TGCAGCGCCTCGACGAGCGGGGGGGTAGCCAAAAACATTCAGTACTTC. This encodes CSASTSGGVAKNIQYF.

About this clone itself: This sample also contains other DNA sequences that code for the same CDR3. V usage is TRBV10-3 and J usage is TRBJ1-5; no firm D call. The CDR3 runs 13 residues. The V gene lost 3 bases and the J gene lost 2 bases, with 5 bases spanning the gap. The germline gives CDR1 ENHRY, CDR2 SYGVKD. The DNA for the CDR3 is TGTGCCATCAGTGAAACAGGCAATCAGCCCCAGCATTTT. Its translation is CAISETGNQPQHF.

The V call is TRBV9, the J call TRBJ1-1; the match to TRBD1 covers 11 bases. The CDR3 spans 15 residues. With V trimmed by 4 bases and J by 6 bases, 8 bases remained unmatched. CDR1 is SGDLS, CDR2 YYNGEE, per germline. The CDR3 protein is CASSPGQGALSEAFF. Here the CDR3 DNA reads TGTGCCAGCAGCCCCGGACAGGGGGCTCTGTCTGAAGCTTTCTTT.

The V gene is TRBV10-1, the J gene TRBJ1-5; D unresolved. The CDR3 extends over 13 amino acids. V was pared by 0 bases and J by 11 bases, with 11 bases between. The germline gives CDR1 WNHNN, CDR2 SYGVQD (reference sequence). The CDR3 is CASSESSILAQHF. CDR3 sequence (DNA): TGCGCCAGCAGTGAGTCCAGTATATTGGCCCAGCATTTT.

The chain has TRBV5-6 and TRBJ2-7, with D possibly being TRBD2 (5 bases). V was cut by 4 bases and J by 3 bases, with 17 bases left in between. The germline V gene has CDR1 SGHDT and CDR2 YYEEEE. The CDR3 has 15 residues. The CDR3: CASSARREPYYEQYF. For the CDR3, the DNA is TGTGCCAGCAGCGCACGTCGGGAACCCTACTACGAGCAGTACTTC. Full variable domain (missing parts from reference TRBV5-6 and TRBJ2-7): DAGVTQSPTHLIKTRGQQVTLRCSPKSGHDTVSWYQQALGQGPQFIFQYYEEEERQRGNFPDRFSGHQFPNYSSELNVNALLLGDSALYLCASSARREPYYEQYFGPGTRLTVT.

The V and J genes are TRBV5-1 and TRBJ2-5, with 10 bases fitting TRBD1. There are 15 residues in the CDR3. Losses at the gene ends were 4 bases for V and 1 base for J; bases not matched to a gene: 4. Germline V CDR1 and CDR2: SGHRS, YFSETQ. In DNA form, the CDR3 reads TGCGCCAGCAGCGTCGGACAGGGGGGCCAAGAGACCCAGTACTTC. Residues: CASSVGQGGQETQYF.

The chain is built from TRBV4-1 and TRBJ1-1; 7 nucleotides agree with TRBD1. CDR1 and CDR2 (germline): MGHRA, YSYEKL. J was trimmed by 0 bases and V by 4 bases; bases with no gene match: 8. The CDR3 sequence is 16 residues long. CDR3 protein: CASSPQGRVMNTEAFF. Here the CDR3 DNA reads TGCGCCAGCAGCCCACAGGGGAGGGTCATGAACACTGAAGCTTTCTTT.

The rearrangement uses TRBV19 and TRBJ1-1; unclear D gene. CDR3 length: 14 residues. Germline lookup yields CDR1 LNHDA and CDR2 SQIVND (reference sequence). Trimming pared 0 bases from V and 4 bases from J, leaving 9 bases between. The CDR3 DNA sequence: TGTGCCAGTAGTATAGACCTGGGTATCACTGAAGCTTTCTTT. Residues: CASSIDLGITEAFF. Combining the CDR3 with reference TRBV19 and TRBJ1-1 gives the whole variable domain DGGITQSPKYLFRKEGQNVTLSCEQNLNHDAMYWYRQDPGQGLRLIYYSQIVNDFQKGDIAEGYSVSREKKESFPLTVTSAQKNPTAFYLCASSIDLGITEAFFGQGTRLTVV.

CDR3 DNA sequence: TGTGCCAGCAGCAATCCAGGGCGAGGTGGCTACACCTTC. Encoded protein: CASSNPGRGGYTF. V usage is TRBV21-1 and J usage is TRBJ1-2; TRBD1, the table's D call, was not compared with the DNA. TRBV21-1 is deemed a pseudogene. The CDR3 extends over 13 amino acids.

The genes are TRBV5-1 and TRBJ2-1; D unresolved. The CDR3 is 10 amino acids. Germline V gene sequence: CDR1 SGHRS, CDR2 YFSETQ. The ends were cut back, 4 bases at V and 9 bases at J, with 5 bases in the middle. The CDR3 DNA reads as TGCGCCAGCAGCGGTGGTGAGCAGTTCTTC. It encodes CASSGGEQFF. The full variable domain, rest sourced from reference TRBV5-1 and TRBJ2-1, is KAGVTQTPRYLIKTRGQQVTLSCSPISGHRSVSWYQQTPGQGLQFLFEYFSETQRNKGNFPGRFSGRQFSNSRSEMNVSTLELGDSALYLCASSGGEQFFGPGTRLTVL.

J is TRBJ1-2 and V is TRBV10-3; D is ambiguous. Trimming removed 2 bases at V and 0 bases at J, with 10 bases between. CDR3 length equals 15 residues. CDR1 ENHRY and CDR2 SYGVKD come from the germline V gene. CDR3 region: CAISETGRANYGYTF. The CDR3 DNA sequence: TGTGCCATCAGTGAGACCGGGAGAGCTAACTATGGCTACACCTTC.

V is TRBV27 and J is TRBJ2-4, with unresolved D. Germline CDR1 is MNHEY and CDR2 is SMNVEV (reference sequence). V was shortened by 6 bases and J by 10 bases, with 10 bases between the two germline ends. The CDR3 covers 11 residues. The DNA for the CDR3 is TGTGCCAGCAGCAGTGGACGGATTCAGTACTTC. Protein: CASSSGRIQYF.